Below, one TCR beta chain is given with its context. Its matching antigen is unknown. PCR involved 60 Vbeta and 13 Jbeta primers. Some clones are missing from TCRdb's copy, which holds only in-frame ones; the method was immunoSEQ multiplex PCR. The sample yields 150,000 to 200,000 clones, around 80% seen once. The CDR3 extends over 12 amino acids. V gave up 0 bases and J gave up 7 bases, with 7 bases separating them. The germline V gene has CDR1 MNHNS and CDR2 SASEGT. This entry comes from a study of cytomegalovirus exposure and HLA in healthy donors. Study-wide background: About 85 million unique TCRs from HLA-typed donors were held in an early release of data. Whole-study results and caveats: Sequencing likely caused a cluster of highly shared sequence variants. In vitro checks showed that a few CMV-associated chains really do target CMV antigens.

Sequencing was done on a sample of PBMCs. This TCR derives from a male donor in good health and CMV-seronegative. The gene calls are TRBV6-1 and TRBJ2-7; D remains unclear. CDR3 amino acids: CASSEAADEQYF. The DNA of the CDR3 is TGTGCCAGCAGTGAAGCGGCAGATGAGCAGTACTTC.